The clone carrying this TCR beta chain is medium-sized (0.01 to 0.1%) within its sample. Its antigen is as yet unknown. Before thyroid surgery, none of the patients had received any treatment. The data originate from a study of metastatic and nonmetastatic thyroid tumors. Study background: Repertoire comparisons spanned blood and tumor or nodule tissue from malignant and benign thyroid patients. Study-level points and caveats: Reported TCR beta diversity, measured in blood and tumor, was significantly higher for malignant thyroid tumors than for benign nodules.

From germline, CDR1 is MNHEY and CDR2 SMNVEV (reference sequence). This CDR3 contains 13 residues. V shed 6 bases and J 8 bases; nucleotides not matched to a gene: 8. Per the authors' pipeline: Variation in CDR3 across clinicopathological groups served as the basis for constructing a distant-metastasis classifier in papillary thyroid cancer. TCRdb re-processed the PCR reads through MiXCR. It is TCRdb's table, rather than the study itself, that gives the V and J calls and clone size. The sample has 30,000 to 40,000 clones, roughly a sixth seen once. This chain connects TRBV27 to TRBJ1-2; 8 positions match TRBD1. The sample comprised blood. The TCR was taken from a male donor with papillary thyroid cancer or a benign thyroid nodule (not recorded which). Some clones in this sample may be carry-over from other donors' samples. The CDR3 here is CASSQTGGSGYTF. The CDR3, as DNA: TGTGCCAGCAGCCAAACAGGGGGTTCGGGCTACACCTTC.